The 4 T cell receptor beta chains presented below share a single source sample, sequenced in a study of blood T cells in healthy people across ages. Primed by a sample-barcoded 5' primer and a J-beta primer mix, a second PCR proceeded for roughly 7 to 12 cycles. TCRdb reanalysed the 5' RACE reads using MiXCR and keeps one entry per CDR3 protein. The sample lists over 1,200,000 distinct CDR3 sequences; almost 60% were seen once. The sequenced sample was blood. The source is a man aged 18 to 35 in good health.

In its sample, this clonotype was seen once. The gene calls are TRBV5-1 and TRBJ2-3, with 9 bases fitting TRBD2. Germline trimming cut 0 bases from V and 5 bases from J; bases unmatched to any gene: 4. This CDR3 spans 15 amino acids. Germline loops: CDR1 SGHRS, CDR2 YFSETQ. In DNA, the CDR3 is TGCGCCAGCAGCTTGGTAGCGGGAGAAGTAGATACGCAGTATTTT. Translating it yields CASSLVAGEVDTQYF.

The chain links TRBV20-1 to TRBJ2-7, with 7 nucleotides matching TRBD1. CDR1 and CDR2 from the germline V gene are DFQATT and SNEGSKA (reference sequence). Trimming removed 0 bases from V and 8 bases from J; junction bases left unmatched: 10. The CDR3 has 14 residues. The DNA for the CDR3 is TGCAGTGCTAGAGAGCGAGAGTTGAGGGGGCAGCAGTACTTC. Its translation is CSARERELRGQQYF.

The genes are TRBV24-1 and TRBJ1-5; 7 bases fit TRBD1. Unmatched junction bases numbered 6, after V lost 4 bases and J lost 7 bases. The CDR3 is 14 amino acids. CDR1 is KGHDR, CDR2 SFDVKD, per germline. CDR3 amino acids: CATSDARTGQPQHF. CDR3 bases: TGTGCCACCAGTGACGCCCGGACAGGCCAGCCCCAGCATTTT.

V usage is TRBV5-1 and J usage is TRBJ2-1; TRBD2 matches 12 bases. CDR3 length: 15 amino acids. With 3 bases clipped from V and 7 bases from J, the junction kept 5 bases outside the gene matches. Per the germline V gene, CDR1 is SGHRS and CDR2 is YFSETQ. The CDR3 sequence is CASSSSSGGVNEQFF. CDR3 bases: TGCGCCAGCAGCTCATCTAGCGGGGGGGTAAATGAGCAGTTCTTC.